The 2 T cell receptor beta chains below were found in one sample sequenced in a study of T cell repertoires in cytomegalovirus infection. From the reads, TCRdb called clonotypes with MiXCR, one entry per CDR3 protein. The table records more than 150,000 distinct CDR3 sequences, 28% of them present only once. Sample: PBMCs. Receptor source: a human donor in good health (CMV status not recorded). Some clones in this sample may be carry-over from other donors' samples.

The gene calls are TRBV14 and TRBJ2-7; no definite D call. V was cut by 0 bases and J by 2 bases, with 11 bases left in between. The CDR3 has 15 residues. Germline loops: CDR1 SGHDN, CDR2 FVKESK. CDR3 loop: CASSQEVGVPYEQYF. CDR3 coding DNA: TGTGCCAGCAGCCAAGAGGTCGGAGTACCCTACGAGCAGTACTTC.

The rearrangement links TRBV25-1 to TRBJ1-5; 8 bases are shared with TRBD1. The CDR3 extends over 18 amino acids. CDR1 and CDR2 from the germline V gene are MGHDK and SYGVNS. Trimming at V came to 6 bases and at J to 0 bases, leaving 13 bases not matched to a gene. Here the CDR3 reads CASSGGGQEPYSNQPQHF. CDR3 bases: TGTGCCAGCAGCGGGGGGGGACAGGAGCCGTATAGCAATCAGCCCCAGCATTTT.